This TCR beta chain was identified in a study of radiotherapy plus CTLA-4 blockade in lung cancer (dated by TCRdb to 2016 to 2019). Study-wide context: Objective responses occurred in approximately 19% of enrolled patients, and 31% achieved disease control.

The V end loses 2 bases and the J end loses 0 bases, and a stretch of 8 bases separates them. From cysteine to phenylalanine, the CDR3 is 16 amino acids long. Only the CDR3 DNA is retained, 48 bases long and in frame from the first base. The germline V gene gives CDR1 as MNHEY and CDR2 as SVGAGI. A remark on this clone: The antigen this receptor binds is unknown. Base quality data are lacking; no much larger clone is found one base away.

Focal radiation therapy combined with CTLA-4 blockade (ipilimumab) was tested in patients with chemo-refractory metastatic non-small-cell lung cancer. The investigation overall reported the following: The strongest predictors of response, as reported, were early dynamic changes in blood T cell clones along with a rise in serum interferon-beta after radiation. After treatment with radiotherapy and ipilimumab, TCR clones that came from tumors expanded in the peripheral blood.

The receptor library was made with the immunoSEQ multiplex PCR assay. TCRdb holds this immuneACCESS table with in-frame rearrangements only. Some clones are missing; in checked studies, unresolved V genes explain under half, and the rest has no known cause. The sample records under 90,000 clones, 72% of which are singletons. In total, the top ten clones hold roughly an eighth of the sample. This chain is built from TRBV6-5 and TRBJ1-6, with the identity of the D gene unclear. The clonotype comes from a human donor with non-small cell lung cancer that progressed on radiotherapy plus ipilimumab. The sequences come from peripheral blood, collected from a patient treated with radiotherapy plus ipilimumab. The CDR3: CASSYKFPSYNSPLHF. The DNA is TGTGCCAGCAGTTACAAGTTTCCCTCCTATAATTCACCCCTCCACTTT.